This T cell receptor beta chain was observed in a study of T cell responses to AZD1222 COVID-19 vaccine. Study-wide results and caveats: Among those given AZD1222, only five or six were seropositive at baseline.

As concerns this clone: What it binds is not known.

The germline V gene encodes CDR1 MGHRA and CDR2 YSYEKL. The CDR3 consists of 18 residues. V shed 3 bases, J shed 0 bases, and the junction held 12 bases outside the gene matches. Assay used: immunoSEQ multiplex PCR; TCRdb lists only in-frame clones, some missing. There are some 79,000 clones in the sample; less than 85% occur only once, and 47% lies in the top ten. The source material was peripheral blood, sampled 28 days after the second AZD1222 dose. This sequence was found in an adult who received the AZD1222 COVID-19 vaccine. The V gene is TRBV4-1, the J gene TRBJ2-3; 7 bases map to TRBD2. The DNA for the CDR3 is TGCGCCAGCAGCCAGGAGCGGGACCAAATCGCAAGCACAGATACGCAGTATTTT. It specifies CASSQERDQIASTDTQYF.